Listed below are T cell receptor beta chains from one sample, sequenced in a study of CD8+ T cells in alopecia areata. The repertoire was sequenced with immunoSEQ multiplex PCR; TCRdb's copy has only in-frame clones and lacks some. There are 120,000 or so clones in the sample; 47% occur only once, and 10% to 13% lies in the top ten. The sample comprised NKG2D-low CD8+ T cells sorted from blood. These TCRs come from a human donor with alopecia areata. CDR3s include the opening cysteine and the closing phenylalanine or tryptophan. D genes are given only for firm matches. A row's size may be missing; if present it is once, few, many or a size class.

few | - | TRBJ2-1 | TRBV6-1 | TGTGCCAGCAGTTCCGACACCTACAATGAGCAGTTCTTC | CASSSDTYNEQFF
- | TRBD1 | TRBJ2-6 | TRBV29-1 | TGCAGCGTTGAAGAAAGACTCAGTAGACAGGGTGGCTCTGGGGCCAACGTCCTGACTTTC | CSVEERLSRQGGSGANVLTF
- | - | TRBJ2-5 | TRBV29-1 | TGCAGCGTTGGGGGGACCCAGTACTTC | CSVGGTQYF
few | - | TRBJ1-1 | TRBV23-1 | TGCGCCAGCAGTCAATCCCACAACCCGCATCTTGAAGCTTTCTTT | CASSQSHNPHLEAFF
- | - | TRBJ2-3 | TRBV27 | TGTGCCAGCGGGGGCCCAGATACGCAGTATTTT | CASGGPDTQYF
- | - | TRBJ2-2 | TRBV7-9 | TGTGCCAGCAGCTTCCCTCCTGTTGGCGGGACCGGGGAGCTGTTTTTT | CASSFPPVGGTGELFF
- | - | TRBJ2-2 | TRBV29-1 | TGCAGCGCCGGACAGACCGGGGAGCTGTTTTTT | CSAGQTGELFF
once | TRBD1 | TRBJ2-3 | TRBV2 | TGTGCCAGCAGTTTCCGGGACAGGGGTACAGATACGCAGTATTTT | CASSFRDRGTDTQYF
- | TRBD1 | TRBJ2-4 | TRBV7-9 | TGTGCCAGCAGCCGGACAGGGGGCGCGGACAAAAACATTCAGTACTTC | CASSRTGGADKNIQYF
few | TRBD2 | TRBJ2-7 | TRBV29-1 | TGCAGCGTTGAAGGTGGGACTAGCGGGAGAGACAAACCTTACGAGCAGTACTTC | CSVEGGTSGRDKPYEQYF
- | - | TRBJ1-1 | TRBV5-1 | TGCGCCAGCAGCTTAGCGGGGAACACTGAAGCTTTCTTT | CASSLAGNTEAFF
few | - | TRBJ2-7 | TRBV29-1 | TGCAGCGTTCACAGGGGGGGCAACTACGAGCAGTACTTC | CSVHRGGNYEQYF
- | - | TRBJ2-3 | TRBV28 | TGTGCCAGCAGTCCCCTAGGGACAGATACGCAGTATTTT | CASSPLGTDTQYF
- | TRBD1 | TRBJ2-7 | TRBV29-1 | TGCAGCATGACAGGGGGGGCCGAGCAGTACTTC | CSMTGGAEQYF
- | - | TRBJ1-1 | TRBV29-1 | TGCAGCGTTGAGTTTGGGGCGAACACTGAAGCTTTCTTT | CSVEFGANTEAFF
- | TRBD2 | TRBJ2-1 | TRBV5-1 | TGCGCCAGCAGCTTGGCGGCGGGTGCGGGGGGGCCGGATGAGCAGTTCTTC | CASSLAAGAGGPDEQFF
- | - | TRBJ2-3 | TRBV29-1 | TGCAGCGTTGAAGGGGGGTCGGGGAGCACAGATACGCAGTATTTT | CSVEGGSGSTDTQYF
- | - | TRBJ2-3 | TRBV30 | TGTGCCTGCCCGGGACGGCGAGGGGCAGATACGCAGTATTTT | CACPGRRGADTQYF
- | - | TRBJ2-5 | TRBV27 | TGTGCCAGCAGTTCGAGCGGAGGAGGGGTGGAGACCCAGTACTTC | CASSSSGGGVETQYF
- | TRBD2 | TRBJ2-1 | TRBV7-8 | TGTGCCAGCAGCCTCTCGGGACTACAAGACTACAATGAGCAGTTCTTC | CASSLSGLQDYNEQFF
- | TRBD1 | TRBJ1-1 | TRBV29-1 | TGCAGCGTTGACGGGACAGAGGCTTTCTTT | CSVDGTEAFF
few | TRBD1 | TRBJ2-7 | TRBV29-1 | TGCAGCGCCCTAGCTAGGGACAGGGGGTTCGAGCAGTACTTC | CSALARDRGFEQYF
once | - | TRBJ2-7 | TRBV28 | TGTGCCAGCAGTTGGGGGTCCTACGAGCAGTACTTC | CASSWGSYEQYF
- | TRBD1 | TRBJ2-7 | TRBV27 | TGTGCCAGCAGTTCCAGGGGGCAATACGAGCAGTACTTC | CASSSRGQYEQYF
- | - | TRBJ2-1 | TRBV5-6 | TGTGCCAGCAGCGGATTAGACAATGAGCAGTTCTTC | CASSGLDNEQFF
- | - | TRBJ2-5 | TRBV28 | TGTGCCAGCAGTTTACTCCCTGGGGGGGACAGCCAAGAGACCCAGTACTTC | CASSLLPGGDSQETQYF
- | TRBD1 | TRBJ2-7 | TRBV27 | TGTGCCAGCAGCCCCGGACAGGGCTACGAGCAGTACTTC | CASSPGQGYEQYF
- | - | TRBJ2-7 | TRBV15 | TGTGCCACCAGCAGAGATCGGACAACTAGTTCCTACGAGCAGTACTTC | CATSRDRTTSSYEQYF
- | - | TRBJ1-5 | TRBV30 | TGTGCCTGGAGTTTCTTGGATCAGCCCCAGCATTTT | CAWSFLDQPQHF
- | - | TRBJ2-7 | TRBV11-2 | TGTGCCAGCAGCTTACCGGGACCCCACGAGCAGTACTTC | CASSLPGPHEQYF
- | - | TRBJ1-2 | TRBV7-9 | TGTGCCAGCAGCTTAGCCCCCGGTGGCTACACCTTC | CASSLAPGGYTF
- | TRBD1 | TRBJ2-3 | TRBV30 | TGTGCCTGGAGTCTCCCCGGGACAGGGAAAGATACGCAGTATTTT | CAWSLPGTGKDTQYF
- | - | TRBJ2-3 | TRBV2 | TGTGCCAGCAGTGATTTCGACCTCACAGATACGCAGTATTTT | CASSDFDLTDTQYF
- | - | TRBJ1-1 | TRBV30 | TGTGCCTGGAGTCTAGGTCCCGCCCTCACTGAAGCTTTCTTT | CAWSLGPALTEAFF
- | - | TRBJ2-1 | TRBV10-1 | TGCGCCACTGCTCAAGGGCAGGGAGCCTACAATGAGCAGTTCTTC | CATAQGQGAYNEQFF
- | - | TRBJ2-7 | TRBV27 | TGTGCCAGCAGCTTTCCCGGGGCCGAGGCCTACGAGCAGTACTTC | CASSFPGAEAYEQYF
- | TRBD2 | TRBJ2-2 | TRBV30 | TGTGCCTGGTCCCTCACTAGCGTTACCGGGGAGCTGTTTTTT | CAWSLTSVTGELFF
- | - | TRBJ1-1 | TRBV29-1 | TGCAGCGTCGAAAACAGGGATTTCGCTGAAGCTTTCTTT | CSVENRDFAEAFF
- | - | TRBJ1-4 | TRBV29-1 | TGCAGCGTTGGGGACCCTCTGGTAACTAATGAAAAACTGTTTTTT | CSVGDPLVTNEKLFF
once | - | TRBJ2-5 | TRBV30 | TGTGCCTGGGACGACAGGGCAGGAGGGGAGACCCAGTACTTC | CAWDDRAGGETQYF
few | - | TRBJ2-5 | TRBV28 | TGTGCCAGCAGTTTTAGCAGGGAAGAGACCCAGTACTTC | CASSFSREETQYF
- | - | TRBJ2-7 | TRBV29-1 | TGCAGCGTTGAGGTCAGGGCCTACGAGCAGTACTTC | CSVEVRAYEQYF
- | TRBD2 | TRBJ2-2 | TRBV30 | TGTGCCTCTTCTAGAGCGGGAGAGCACACCGGGGAGCTGTTTTTT | CASSRAGEHTGELFF
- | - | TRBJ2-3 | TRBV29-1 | TGCAGCGTTGAACAGCGGGTCGACACAGATACGCAGTATTTT | CSVEQRVDTDTQYF
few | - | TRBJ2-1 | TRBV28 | TGTGCCAGCAGTCCCCAGGGGGGGGGACGAAACAATGAGCAGTTCTTC | CASSPQGGGRNNEQFF